This T cell receptor beta chain emerged from a study of blood T cell repertoires in COVID-19. As for the study in general: COVID-19 samples from acute and convalescent phases originated in the United States, Italy and Spain.

As handled by the study authors: Amplified reference gene primers provided the basis for estimating nucleated cell counts. Clones were sequenced by immunoSEQ multiplex PCR, and TCRdb holds only the in-frame ones, with some missing. Clone size and V and J calls were adopted from that table, with D and trimming inferred from the DNA. There are under 200,000 clones in the sample; more than 70% occur only once, and approximately 6% lies in the top ten. CDR3 length equals 14 residues. The V end lost 2 bases, the J end lost 1 base, and 9 bases lay between the germline ends. From germline, CDR1 is SGHNT and CDR2 YYREEE (reference sequence).

The sequenced material came from peripheral blood. The gene calls are TRBV5-4 and TRBJ1-1; D unresolved. This clonotype was obtained from a man aged 40-49 years with active or convalescent COVID-19. The CDR3 sequence: CASSFGVGNTEAFF. CDR3 DNA: TGTGCCAGCAGCTTCGGGGTAGGGAACACTGAAGCTTTCTTT.